Here is one T cell receptor beta chain with its context. Its antigen remains unknown. These data originate in a study of long-term antiretroviral therapy in people with HIV. Study-level points and caveats: Repertoire dominance by clones expanded before ART was seen at all time points. Post-treatment diversity went higher with ART but stayed below transplant donor controls.

V gave up 1 base and J gave up 6 bases; unmatched junction bases: 7. Germline V gene sequence: CDR1 SGHVS, CDR2 FQNEAQ. This CDR3 has 16 residues. Researchers ran immunoSEQ v3.0 at survey level. The data were produced by immunoSEQ multiplex PCR, yet TCRdb's version contains in-frame clones alone and is incomplete. The sample lists some 27,000 clones; 70% to 85% were seen once. The sequence came from a man in his forties or fifties with HIV. V usage is TRBV7-8 and J usage is TRBJ2-4, with 9 bases fitting TRBD2. The specimen comprised unsorted PBMCs, sampled 3 years after starting antiretroviral therapy. The CDR3: CASSLVSGSIGNIQYF. The CDR3 nucleotides read TGTGCCAGCAGCTTAGTTAGCGGGAGTATTGGAAACATTCAGTACTTC.